This T cell receptor beta chain was found in a study of T cells after yellow fever vaccination. Points from the study as a whole: A limited proportion of clonotypes was detected within both the CD4 and CD8 compartments. Primary-vaccination clones mostly resurfaced post-booster (96% CD4, roughly 90% CD8). Contaminants from the bulk population, in the form of abundant clonotypes, could be found in FACS-sorted repertoires.

The CDR3 consists of 13 residues. V dropped 3 bases and J dropped 1; count of bases not matched to a gene: 0. Germline V lookup: CDR1 DFQATT, CDR2 SNEGSKA (reference sequence). About this clonotype itself: Its antigen is unknown.

The TCR cDNA carried a universal primer site and UMIs from 5'RACE template switching. Using its own MiXCR run on the 5' RACE reads, TCRdb lists one record per CDR3 protein. The top ten hold less than 3.5% of the sample, which has approximately 250,000 distinct CDR3 sequences, around 4.9% seen once. The chain combines TRBV20-1 with TRBJ1-5; 7 nucleotides align to TRBD1. The source is a man aged 18 to 30 who received the YFV17D yellow fever vaccine. The sample here was CD4+ T cells sorted from PBMCs, taken on the day of the yellow fever booster vaccination. The CDR3 reads CSARTGSNQPQHF. CDR3 DNA: TGCAGTGCTAGGACAGGGAGCAATCAGCCCCAGCATTTT.